These T cell receptor beta chains were read from a single sample in a study of cytomegalovirus exposure and HLA in healthy donors. Data came from immunoSEQ multiplex PCR; TCRdb stores just in-frame clones and leaves some out. The sample contains about 130,000 clones, about two thirds of which appear only once. Sequencing was performed on PBMCs. These receptors all stem from a woman aged 55-69 years in good health and CMV-seropositive. The conserved cysteine and the conserved F or W are not part of the CDR3 here.

V gene	J gene	CDR3 protein
TRBV2	TRBJ2-1	ASNPPTGGNEQF
TRBV6-5	TRBJ1-2	ASSATGKVGYT
TRBV7-9	TRBJ2-7	SSSLIEESYEQY
TRBV5-6	TRBJ2-1	ASSPGLAGGEF
TRBV6-5	TRBJ1-3	ASRTGVSPGNTIY
TRBV5-1	TRBJ2-5	ASSDTVQETQY
TRBV5-5	TRBJ1-5	ASSSNRDSNQPQH
TRBV19	TRBJ2-3	ASSLGSTDTQY
TRBV25-1	TRBJ2-1	ASSPFGSGGEQF
TRBV5-1	TRBJ1-2	ASSPGQGASGYT
TRBV18	TRBJ2-7	ASSSGVSDEQY
TRBV9	TRBJ2-7	ASSVVLAGTSYEQY
TRBV7-2	TRBJ1-2	ASSPSGGLANYGYT
TRBV19	TRBJ1-2	ASQVGGRGYT
TRBV5-6	TRBJ1-1	ASSPGSSFPAF